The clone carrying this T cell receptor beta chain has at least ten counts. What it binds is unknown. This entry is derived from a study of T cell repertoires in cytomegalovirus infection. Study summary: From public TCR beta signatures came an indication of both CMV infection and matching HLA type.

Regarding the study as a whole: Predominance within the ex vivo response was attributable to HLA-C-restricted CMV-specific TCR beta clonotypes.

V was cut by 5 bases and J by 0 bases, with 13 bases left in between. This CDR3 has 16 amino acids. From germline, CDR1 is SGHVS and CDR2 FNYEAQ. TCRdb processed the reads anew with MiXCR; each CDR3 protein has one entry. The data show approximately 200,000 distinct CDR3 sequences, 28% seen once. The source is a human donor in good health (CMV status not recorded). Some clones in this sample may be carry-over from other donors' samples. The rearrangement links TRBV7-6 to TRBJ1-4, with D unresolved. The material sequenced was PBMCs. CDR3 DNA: TGTGCCAGCAGCGGCCTGGCAGGTTCAACTAATGAAAAACTGTTTTTT. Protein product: CASSGLAGSTNEKLFF. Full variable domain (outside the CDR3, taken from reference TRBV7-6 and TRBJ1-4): GAGVSQSPRYKVTKRGQDVALRCDPISGHVSLYWYRQALGQGPEFLTYFNYEAQQDKSGLPNDRFSAERPEGSISTLTIQRTEQRDSAMYRCASSGLAGSTNEKLFFGSGTQLSVL.